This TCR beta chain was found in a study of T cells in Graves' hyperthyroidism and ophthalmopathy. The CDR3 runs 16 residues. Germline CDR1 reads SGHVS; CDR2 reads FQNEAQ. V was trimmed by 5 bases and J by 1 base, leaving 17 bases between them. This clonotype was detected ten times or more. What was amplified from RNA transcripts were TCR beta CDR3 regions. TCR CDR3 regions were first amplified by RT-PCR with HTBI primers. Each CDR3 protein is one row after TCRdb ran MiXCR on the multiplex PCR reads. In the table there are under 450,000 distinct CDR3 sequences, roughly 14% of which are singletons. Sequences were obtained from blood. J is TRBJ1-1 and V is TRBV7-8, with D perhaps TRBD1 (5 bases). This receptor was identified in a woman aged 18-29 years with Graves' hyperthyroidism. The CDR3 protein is CASSRDWWGRNTEAFF. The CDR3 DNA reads TGTGCCAGCAGCCGGGACTGGTGGGGACGGAACACTGAAGCTTTCTTT.